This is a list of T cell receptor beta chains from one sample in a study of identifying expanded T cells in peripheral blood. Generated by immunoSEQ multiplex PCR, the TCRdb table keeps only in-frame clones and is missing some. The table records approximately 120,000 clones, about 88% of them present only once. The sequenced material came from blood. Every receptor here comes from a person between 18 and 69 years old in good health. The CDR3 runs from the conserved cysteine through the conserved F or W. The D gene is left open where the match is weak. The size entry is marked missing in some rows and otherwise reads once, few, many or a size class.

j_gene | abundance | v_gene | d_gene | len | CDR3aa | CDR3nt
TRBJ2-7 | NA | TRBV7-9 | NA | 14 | CASSFGGSQGKQYF | TGTGCCAGCAGCTTTGGGGGATCCCAAGGAAAACAGTACTTC
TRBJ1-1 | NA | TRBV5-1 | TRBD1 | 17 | CASSRQGSQIGNTEAFF | TGCGCCAGCAGCCGACAGGGTTCACAGATTGGGAACACTGAAGCTTTCTTT
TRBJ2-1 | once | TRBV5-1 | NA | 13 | CASSPGDSGEQFF | TGCGCCAGCAGCCCAGGGGATAGTGGTGAGCAGTTCTTC
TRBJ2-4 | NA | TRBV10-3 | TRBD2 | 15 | CAIRSAGGAKNIQYF | TGTGCCATCAGATCAGCGGGAGGGGCCAAAAACATTCAGTACTTC
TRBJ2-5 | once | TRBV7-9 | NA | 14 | CASSPRGGRETQYF | TGTGCCAGCAGCCCAAGGGGGGGCAGAGAGACCCAGTACTTC
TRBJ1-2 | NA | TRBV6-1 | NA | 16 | CASSVSGTSYPYGYTF | TGTGCCAGCAGTGTTTCCGGGACATCCTACCCCTATGGCTACACCTTC
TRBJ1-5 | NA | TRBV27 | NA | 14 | CASSSARGDQPQHF | TGTGCCAGCAGTTCCGCCAGGGGCGATCAGCCCCAGCATTTT
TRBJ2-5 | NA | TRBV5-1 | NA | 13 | CASSFPGRETQYF | TGCGCCAGCAGCTTTCCGGGCCGAGAGACCCAGTACTTC
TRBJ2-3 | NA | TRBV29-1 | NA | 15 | CSVGLGAGSTDTQYF | TGCAGCGTTGGTCTCGGAGCGGGCAGCACAGATACGCAGTATTTT
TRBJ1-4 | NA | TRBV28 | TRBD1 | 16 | CASSLSRQGWNEKLFF | TGTGCCAGCAGTCTATCCAGACAGGGGTGGAATGAAAAACTGTTTTTT
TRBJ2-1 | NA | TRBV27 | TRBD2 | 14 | CASGAGASDNEQFF | TGTGCCAGCGGAGCGGGGGCCTCGGACAATGAGCAGTTCTTC
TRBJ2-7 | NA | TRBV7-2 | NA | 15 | CASSPQFGVSYEQYF | TGTGCCAGCAGCCCACAATTCGGTGTCTCCTACGAGCAGTACTTC
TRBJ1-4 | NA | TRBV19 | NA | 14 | CASTSGATNEKLFF | TGTGCCAGTACCTCAGGCGCTACTAATGAAAAACTGTTTTTT
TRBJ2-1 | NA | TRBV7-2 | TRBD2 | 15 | CASGPSSGGAFEQFF | TGTGCCAGCGGTCCCTCTAGCGGGGGGGCCTTTGAGCAGTTCTTC
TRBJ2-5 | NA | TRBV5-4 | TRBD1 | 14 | CASRRGQDGETQYF | TGTGCCAGCAGGAGGGGGCAGGATGGCGAGACCCAGTACTTC
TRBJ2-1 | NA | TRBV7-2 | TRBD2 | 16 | CASSQPLAGGYNEQFF | TGTGCCAGCAGCCAGCCCTTAGCGGGGGGGTACAATGAGCAGTTCTTC
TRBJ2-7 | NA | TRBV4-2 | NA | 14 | CASSPRVDAYEQYF | TGTGCCAGCAGCCCCCGGGTTGACGCATACGAGCAGTACTTC
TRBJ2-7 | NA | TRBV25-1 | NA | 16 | CASSGRGDSLSYEQYF | TGTGCCAGCAGTGGGCGTGGGGACTCCTTATCCTACGAGCAGTACTTC
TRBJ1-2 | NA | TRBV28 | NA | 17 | CASSQATEVGAFYGYTF | TGTGCCAGCAGTCAGGCGACCGAAGTGGGAGCGTTCTATGGCTACACCTTC
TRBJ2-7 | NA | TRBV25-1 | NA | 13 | CASSPPGVREQYF | TGTGCCAGCAGTCCCCCGGGGGTGAGGGAGCAGTACTTC